This T cell receptor beta chain was recovered during a study of cytomegalovirus exposure and HLA in healthy donors. Background on the study: A data release that came early held approximately 85 million unique TCRs from HLA-typed donors. The Caucasian-associated ancestry cluster contained roughly four fifths of the roughly 390 genotyped donors. General study findings and limits: Later on, an analysis tied 15,000 or so TCR beta sequences to HLA alleles at 0.05 false discovery rate.

PCR used 60 Vbeta primers and 13 Jbeta primers. This table comes from immunoSEQ multiplex PCR, and its TCRdb copy is limited to in-frame clones, with some not included. Found here are about 170,000 clones, around 86% of them singletons; the top ten hold about 2.5%. Comment on this clone: Its antigen is as yet unknown.

This CDR3 spans 15 amino acids. Germline assignment: CDR1 MGHRA and CDR2 YSYEKL. V shed 2 bases, J shed 1 base, and the junction held 1 base outside the gene matches. V is TRBV4-1 and J is TRBJ1-5, with 8 bases lining up with TRBD1. This TCR was recovered from a male donor in good health and CMV-seronegative. Sequences were obtained from PBMCs. CDR3 protein: CASSQRTGSNQPQHF. CDR3 sequence (DNA): TGCGCCAGCAGCCAACGGACAGGGAGCAATCAGCCCCAGCATTTT.